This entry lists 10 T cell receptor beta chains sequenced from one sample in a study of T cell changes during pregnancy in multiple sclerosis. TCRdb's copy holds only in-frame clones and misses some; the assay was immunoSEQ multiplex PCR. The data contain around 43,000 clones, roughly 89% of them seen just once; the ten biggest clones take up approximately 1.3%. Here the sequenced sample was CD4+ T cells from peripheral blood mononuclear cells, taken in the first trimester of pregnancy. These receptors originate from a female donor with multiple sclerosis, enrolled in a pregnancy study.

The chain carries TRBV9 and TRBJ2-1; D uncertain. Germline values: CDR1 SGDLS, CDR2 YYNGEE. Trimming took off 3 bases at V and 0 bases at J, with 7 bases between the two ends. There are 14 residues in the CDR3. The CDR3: CASSAASSYNEQFF. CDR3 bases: TGTGCCAGCAGCGCCGCCAGCTCCTACAATGAGCAGTTCTTC. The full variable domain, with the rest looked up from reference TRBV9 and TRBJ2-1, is DSGVTQTPKHLITATGQRVTLRCSPRSGDLSVYWYQQSLDQGLQFLIQYYNGEERAKGNILERFSAQQFPDLHSELNLSSLELGDSALYFCASSAASSYNEQFFGPGTRLTVL.

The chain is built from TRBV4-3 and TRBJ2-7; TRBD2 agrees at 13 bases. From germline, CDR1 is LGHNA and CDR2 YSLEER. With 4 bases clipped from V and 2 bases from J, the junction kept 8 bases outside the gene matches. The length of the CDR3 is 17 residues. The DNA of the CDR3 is TGCGCCAGCAGCCTTTTAGGACTAGCGGGAGAAACCTACGAGCAGTACTTC. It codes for CASSLLGLAGETYEQYF.

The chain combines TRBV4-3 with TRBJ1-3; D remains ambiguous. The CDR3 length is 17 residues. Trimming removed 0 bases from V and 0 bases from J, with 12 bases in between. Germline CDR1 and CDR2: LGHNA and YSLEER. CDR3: CASSQERAADSGNTIYF. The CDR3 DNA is TGCGCCAGCAGCCAAGAGAGGGCGGCCGACTCTGGAAACACCATATATTTT.

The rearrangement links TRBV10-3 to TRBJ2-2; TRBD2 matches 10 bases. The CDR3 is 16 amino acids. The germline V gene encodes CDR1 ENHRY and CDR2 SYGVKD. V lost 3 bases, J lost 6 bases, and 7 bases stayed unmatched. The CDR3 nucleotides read TGTGCCATCAGTGATCGAAGAGCGGGAGGGCCCGGGGAGCTGTTTTTT. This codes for CAISDRRAGGPGELFF.

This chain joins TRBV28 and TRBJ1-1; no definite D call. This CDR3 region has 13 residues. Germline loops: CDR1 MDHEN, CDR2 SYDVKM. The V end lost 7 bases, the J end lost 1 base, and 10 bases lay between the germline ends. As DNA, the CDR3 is TGTGCCAGCATAAGGTCGGGGAACACTGAAGCTTTCTTT. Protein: CASIRSGNTEAFF.

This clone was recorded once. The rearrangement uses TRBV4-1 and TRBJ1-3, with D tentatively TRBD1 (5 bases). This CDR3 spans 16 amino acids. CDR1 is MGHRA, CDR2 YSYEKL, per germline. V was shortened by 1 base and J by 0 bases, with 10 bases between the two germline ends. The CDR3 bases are TGCGCCAGCAGCCAAGTCGTTAGGGGCTCTGGAAACACCATATATTTT. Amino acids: CASSQVVRGSGNTIYF.

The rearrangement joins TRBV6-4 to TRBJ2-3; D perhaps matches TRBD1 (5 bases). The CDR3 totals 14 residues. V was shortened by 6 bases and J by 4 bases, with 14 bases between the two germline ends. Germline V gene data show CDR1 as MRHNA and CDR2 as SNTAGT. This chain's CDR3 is CASSTQGSPDTQYF. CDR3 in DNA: TGTGCCAGCAGCACCCAGGGATCCCCAGATACGCAGTATTTT.

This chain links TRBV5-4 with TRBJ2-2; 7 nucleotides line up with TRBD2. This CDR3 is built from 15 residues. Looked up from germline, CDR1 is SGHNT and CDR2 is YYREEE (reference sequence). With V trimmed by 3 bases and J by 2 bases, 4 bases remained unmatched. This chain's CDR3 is CASSSGTINTGELFF. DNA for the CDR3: TGTGCCAGCAGCTCTGGGACTATCAACACCGGGGAGCTGTTTTTT.

This chain's CDR3 is CASSVAGVLDTQYF. Here the CDR3 DNA reads TGTGCCAGCAGCGTTGCGGGAGTCTTAGATACGCAGTATTTT. The chain is built from TRBV9 and TRBJ2-3, with 7 bases identical to TRBD2. V dropped 2 bases and J dropped 5; count of bases not matched to a gene: 5. From germline, CDR1 is SGDLS and CDR2 YYNGEE. The CDR3 contains 14 residues.

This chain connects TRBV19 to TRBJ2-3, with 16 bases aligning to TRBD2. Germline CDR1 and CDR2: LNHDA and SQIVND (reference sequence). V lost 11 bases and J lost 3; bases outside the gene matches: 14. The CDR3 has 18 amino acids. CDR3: CAVKRGPGLAGGTDTQYF. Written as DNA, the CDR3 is TGTGCCGTTAAAAGGGGGCCGGGACTAGCGGGAGGGACAGATACGCAGTATTTT.